The 21 T cell receptor beta chains reported below all come from one sample, sequenced in a study of CD8 T cells in Susac syndrome. Random hexamers primed reverse transcription of about 0.5 to 1 ug RNA. TCRdb independently ran MiXCR on the immunoSEQ multiplex PCR reads; one entry per CDR3 protein. The top ten hold around 0.18% of the sample, which has 250,000 to 300,000 distinct CDR3 sequences, about 88% seen once. The material sequenced was CD8+ T cells from PBMCs. These receptor sequences come from a human donor with multiple sclerosis.

This clonotype showed up just a few times. The gene calls are TRBV2 and TRBJ2-7; D tentatively fits TRBD1 or TRBD2 (5 bases each). Germline V lookup: CDR1 SNHLY, CDR2 FYNNEI. The CDR3 length is 12 residues. V was pared by 8 bases and J by 1 base, with 9 bases between. CDR3 loop: CASGTLSYEQYF. The CDR3 bases are TGTGCCAGCGGGACCCTTTCCTACGAGCAGTACTTC.

The V gene is TRBV29-1, the J gene TRBJ2-1; TRBD2 agrees at 10 bases. Germline assignment: CDR1 SQVTM and CDR2 ANQGSEA. V lost 6 bases and J lost 8; bases outside the gene matches: 7. The CDR3 runs to 13 residues. DNA of the CDR3: TGCAGCGTCCTGACTAGCGGGTACCATGAGCAGTTCTTC. Protein product: CSVLTSGYHEQFF.

This chain links TRBV6-5 with TRBJ2-7; 7 positions agree with TRBD2. The CDR3 sequence is 18 residues long. CDR1 MNHEY and CDR2 SVGAGI come from the germline V gene. V dropped 0 bases and J dropped 4; count of bases not matched to a gene: 15. The CDR3 spells CASSYSRFYETSPYEQYF. The CDR3 bases are TGTGCCAGCAGTTACTCGAGGTTTTACGAGACTAGCCCTTACGAGCAGTACTTC.

CDR3 DNA: TGTGCCAGCAGCGTAGCGGACTGGGAGACCCAGTACTTC. It is translated as CASSVADWETQYF. V is TRBV9 and J is TRBJ2-5; D is possibly TRBD2 (5 bases). V dropped 0 bases and J dropped 5 bases, with 8 bases sitting between them. From germline, CDR1 is SGDLS and CDR2 YYNGEE. The CDR3 is made up of 13 amino acids.

The rearrangement joins TRBV30 to TRBJ2-3, with D perhaps matching TRBD1 or TRBD2 (7 bases each). Trimming removed 4 bases at V and 4 bases at J, with 15 bases between. CDR1 GTSNPN and CDR2 SVGIG come from the germline V gene (reference sequence). The CDR3 contains 14 residues. The DNA of the CDR3 is TGTGCCTGGACGGTAGGGAGGGGGCCAGATACGCAGTATTTT. It yields the protein CAWTVGRGPDTQYF.

The rearrangement joins TRBV6-4 to TRBJ2-1; 8 nucleotides match TRBD2. The CDR3 is 15 residues long. Per germline, CDR1 MRHNA and CDR2 SNTAGT. Trimming took 3 bases from V and 2 from J; bases not matched to a gene: 3. The CDR3 DNA follows: TGTGCCAGCAGTGAAAGAGCGGGGGCCTACAATGAGCAGTTCTTC. Amino acid sequence: CASSERAGAYNEQFF.

The chain employs TRBV12-3 or TRBV12-4 and TRBJ2-3; 10 bases fit TRBD2. V trimming: 4 bases; J trimming: 4 bases; junction bases outside the gene matches: 8. This CDR3 comprises 16 residues. The CDR3 bases are TGTGCCAGCAGTTGGAGCGGGGGGGCCGAGGCAGATACGCAGTATTTT. Its translation is CASSWSGGAEADTQYF.

The chain combines TRBV2 with TRBJ2-1, with 9 bases aligning to TRBD1. With V trimmed by 3 bases and J by 8 bases, 8 bases remained unmatched. This CDR3 is built from 15 residues. Germline assignment: CDR1 SNHLY and CDR2 FYNNEI. The CDR3 nucleotides are TGTGCCAGCAGTGACCCTGGGACAGGGTTGCATGAGCAGTTCTTC. This gives the protein CASSDPGTGLHEQFF.

CDR3 in amino acids: CSARYRTGGAFDLHEQYF. CDR3 bases: TGCAGTGCTAGATATAGGACAGGGGGCGCCTTCGACCTCCACGAGCAGTACTTC. The genes are TRBV20-1 and TRBJ2-7; TRBD1 aligns across 11 bases. Germline-derived CDR1 and CDR2 are DFQATT and SNEGSKA (reference sequence). This CDR3 is built from 18 residues. Losses at the gene ends were 2 bases for V and 5 bases for J; bases not matched to a gene: 17.

The chain uses TRBV11-2 and TRBJ1-6; no reliable D call. The V end lost 1 base, the J end lost 15 bases, and 7 bases lay between the germline ends. This CDR3 has 11 amino acids. The germline gives CDR1 SGHAT, CDR2 FQNNGV. The CDR3 loop is CASSLGRYLHF. CDR3 DNA: TGTGCCAGCAGCTTAGGACGGTACCTCCACTTT.

The V gene is TRBV12-3 or TRBV12-4, the J gene TRBJ2-1, with 10 positions matching TRBD2. Trimming cost V 1 base and J 4 bases; bases outside gene matches: 7. CDR3 length equals 17 residues. In DNA form, the CDR3 reads TGTGCCAGCAGTTTAGAGGGCCTAGCGGGGGCGTACAATGAGCAGTTCTTC. Translated: CASSLEGLAGAYNEQFF.

V and J are TRBV7-8 and TRBJ2-5; 14 nucleotides match TRBD2. CDR1 SGHVS and CDR2 FQNEAQ come from the germline V gene. Trimming removed 8 bases from V and 0 bases from J; junction bases left unmatched: 5. The CDR3 loop spans 16 amino acids. CDR3 nucleotides: TGTGCCAGCCGGACTAGCGGGGGGTTTAACCAAGAGACCCAGTACTTC. Translating it yields CASRTSGGFNQETQYF.

The chain combines TRBV20-1 with TRBJ1-6, with 7 bases that match TRBD1. Losses at the gene ends were 0 bases for V and 7 bases for J; bases not matched to a gene: 9. CDR1 and CDR2 (germline): DFQATT, SNEGSKA (reference sequence). The CDR3 loop spans 16 amino acids. CDR3 protein: CSARDIGDSTNSPLHF. CDR3 sequence (DNA): TGCAGTGCTAGAGATATCGGGGACAGTACGAATTCACCCCTCCACTTT.

V gene TRBV2 combines with J gene TRBJ2-5; TRBD2 matches 8 bases. Germline lookup yields CDR1 SNHLY and CDR2 FYNNEI. V lost 2 bases and J lost 3; bases outside the gene matches: 8. The CDR3 extends over 16 amino acids. The CDR3, as DNA: TGTGCCAGCAGTGAACTCGGGGGGGGCCGGGAAGAGACCCAGTACTTC. This sequence encodes CASSELGGGREETQYF.

Only one count was recorded for this clonotype. The chain uses TRBV9 and TRBJ2-6, with TRBD2 identical over 12 bases. V was clipped by 0 bases and J by 3 bases; unmatched bases: 13. The CDR3 loop spans 21 amino acids. The germline gives CDR1 SGDLS, CDR2 YYNGEE. The CDR3 sequence: CASSVVSPQLAGGYGANVLTF. The CDR3 nucleotides read TGTGCCAGCAGCGTAGTTTCCCCCCAACTAGCGGGAGGCTATGGGGCCAACGTCCTGACTTTC.

The chain has TRBV5-8 and TRBJ2-1; 13 nucleotides match TRBD2. Losses at the gene ends were 0 bases for V and 7 bases for J; bases not matched to a gene: 7. The CDR3 runs to 17 residues. From germline, CDR1 is SGHTS and CDR2 YDEGEE. The DNA of the CDR3 is TGTGCCAGCAGCTTGGACCGACTAGCGGGGGGACCAAATGAGCAGTTCTTC. Its translation: CASSLDRLAGGPNEQFF.

V and J are TRBV7-8 and TRBJ2-3; D not certain. Germline V gene data show CDR1 as SGHVS and CDR2 as FQNEAQ. V lost 2 bases, J lost 5 bases, and 8 bases lay in between. The CDR3 is 13 amino acids. Written as DNA, the CDR3 is TGTGCCAGCAGCTTAAATAGTGTAGATACGCAGTATTTT. Its translation is CASSLNSVDTQYF.

In this sample, this clonotype turned up once. The CDR3 reads CASRRWTGTGRDTQYF. The CDR3 coding sequence is TGTGCCAGCAGGCGCTGGACAGGGACCGGAAGAGATACGCAGTATTTT. The V and J genes are TRBV7-2 and TRBJ2-3; TRBD1 agrees at 8 bases. CDR1 and CDR2 from the germline V gene are SGHTA and FQGNSA. The length of the CDR3 is 16 residues. The junction had 13 bases not matched to a gene; V was cut back by 6 bases and J by 5 bases. The entire variable domain, with the rest obtained from reference TRBV7-2 and TRBJ2-3, is as follows: GAGVSQSPSNKVTEKGKDVELRCDPISGHTALYWYRQSLGQGLEFLIYFQGNSAPDKSGLPSDRFSAERTGGSVSTLTIQRTQQEDSAVYLCASRRWTGTGRDTQYFGPGTRLTVL.

The V gene is TRBV5-3, the J gene TRBJ2-7; a possible D gene is TRBD1 (6 bases). TRBV5-3 is designated an ORF whose function remains uncertain. V shed 0 bases and J shed 6 bases, with 10 bases lying between them. The CDR3 loop spans 13 amino acids. The CDR3 spells CARSLGTASEQYF. The DNA for the CDR3 is TGTGCCAGAAGCTTGGGGACAGCCTCCGAGCAGTACTTC.

The CDR3 sequence: CASSEGTHEQYF. For the CDR3, the DNA is TGTGCCAGCAGCGAAGGGACACACGAGCAGTACTTC. The chain links TRBV7-9 to TRBJ2-7, with TRBD1 as a possible D gene (6 bases). This CDR3 contains 12 residues. V shed 5 bases and J shed 5 bases, with 10 bases lying between them. Germline lookup yields CDR1 SEHNR and CDR2 FQNEAQ (reference sequence).

This clonotype has just one count. The V and J genes are TRBV20-1 and TRBJ1-5; 7 positions match TRBD1. V dropped 6 bases and J dropped 0; count of bases not matched to a gene: 5. The CDR3 has 14 amino acids. Germline CDR1 DFQATT, CDR2 SNEGSKA (reference sequence). The CDR3 DNA reads TGCAGTGCCAGGGGACAGAATAGCAATCAGCCCCAGCATTTT. This translates into CSARGQNSNQPQHF.